This paragraph reports one TCR beta chain. After template switching added a universal primer site, the resulting cDNA carried unique molecular identifiers. TCRdb re-derived calls from the 5' RACE reads in MiXCR, one entry per CDR3 protein. The sample yields around 280,000 distinct CDR3 sequences, under 9.5% seen once. This entry is derived from a study of identical twins. CDR1 is LNHNV and CDR2 is YYDKDF in the germline V gene (reference sequence). The J segment lost 2 bases and the V segment lost 8 bases, leaving 7 bases of the junction unmatched. This CDR3 comprises 15 residues. These data were also reused for a study on yellow fever vaccine responses in identical twins. In that study: In identical twins, vaccine T cell responses appeared partly shared and partly individual.

Sequencing was carried out using memory (CD45RO+) T cells sorted from blood. The sequence came from a woman aged 18-30 years in good health. The genes are TRBV15 and TRBJ2-3; 10 bases are shared with TRBD2. The CDR3: CATGSSGGATDTQYF. CDR3 nucleotides: TGTGCCACCGGCTCGAGCGGGGGGGCCACAGATACGCAGTATTTT.